There are many counts of the clone carrying this TCR beta chain. What it binds is not known. Looked up from germline, CDR1 is LGHNA and CDR2 is YSLEER. The CDR3 is made up of 14 amino acids. Between the trimmed V and J ends, which lost 1 base and 4 bases, there was a span of 10 bases. This specimen comes from a study of T cells in Graves' hyperthyroidism and ophthalmopathy. RNA transcripts provided the source from which TCR beta CDR3 regions were amplified. A first-round RT-PCR of the TCR CDR3 used the HTBI primer set. TCRdb redid the calling of the multiplex PCR reads with MiXCR, one entry per CDR3 protein. Found here are 250,000 to 350,000 distinct CDR3 sequences, approximately 17% of them singletons; the top ten hold roughly 53%. Study-level points and caveats: Blood also carried most thyroid clonotypes expanded above 0.001.

Uncontrolled infection, other autoimmune disease, pregnancy or lactation barred patients from enrollment. The study based diagnoses on clinical symptoms, serum thyroxine and TRAb, thyroid ultrasound and orbital computed tomography. Fresh 10 ml peripheral blood yielded PBMCs. The specimen was blood. The chain links TRBV4-3 to TRBJ1-2, with D uncertain. The TCR originated in an older woman with Graves' ophthalmopathy. The CDR3 DNA follows: TGCGCCAGCAGCCAAGCTCAACAGAGCTATGGCTACACCTTC. Protein: CASSQAQQSYGYTF.